The 30 T cell receptor beta chains in this list originate from one sample, sequenced in a study of T cell responses to AZD1222 COVID-19 vaccine. The protocol was immunoSEQ multiplex PCR, while the TCRdb copy is restricted to in-frame clones and leaves out a portion. The sample shows some 130,000 clones, approximately 90% of them seen only once. This specimen consisted of peripheral blood, obtained on day 0 of AZD1222 vaccination. These receptors originate from an adult in good health.

This CDR3 is CASTLLTGTGELFF. The CDR3 DNA sequence: TGTGCCAGCACCCTACTAACAGGGACCGGGGAGCTGTTTTTT. The rearrangement uses TRBV3-1 (or the pseudogene TRBV3-2) and TRBJ2-2; perhaps TRBD1 as D (6 bases). Per germline, CDR1 LGHDT and CDR2 YNNKEL (reference sequence). This CDR3 spans 14 amino acids. Trimming removed 7 bases from V and 5 bases from J, with 14 bases in between.

This sequence joins TRBV10-1 and TRBJ1-2; tentatively, D is TRBD1 (5 bases). CDR3 length equals 12 residues. V was trimmed by 6 bases and J by 7 bases, leaving 12 bases between them. CDR1 is WNHNN, CDR2 SYGVQD, per germline (reference sequence). CDR3 sequence reads: CASSDGAGGYTF. CDR3 bases: TGCGCCAGCAGCGATGGGGCTGGTGGCTACACCTTC.

The rearrangement links TRBV4-3 to TRBJ2-1; 10 bases line up with TRBD2. This CDR3 is 17 amino acids long. Unmatched junction bases numbered 6, after V lost 4 bases and J lost 0 bases. In germline, CDR1 is LGHNA, CDR2 YSLEER. The CDR3: CASSRLAGVSSYNEQFF. CDR3 sequence (DNA): TGCGCCAGCAGCCGGCTAGCGGGGGTTAGCTCCTACAATGAGCAGTTCTTC.

The CDR3 DNA reads as TGTGCCAGCAGCCTCTCTCCGGCAGATACGCAGTATTTT. As protein: CASSLSPADTQYF. The chain has TRBV3-1 (or the pseudogene TRBV3-2) and TRBJ2-3; D unresolved. From germline, CDR1 is LGHDT and CDR2 YNNKEL (reference sequence). CDR3 length equals 13 residues. With 4 bases removed from V and 4 bases from J, the gap between germline ends came to 9 bases.

The chain has TRBV7-8 and TRBJ1-5, with TRBD1 matching over 7 bases. J was trimmed by 1 base and V by 5 bases; bases with no gene match: 8. There are 16 residues in the CDR3. The germline V gene has CDR1 SGHVS and CDR2 FQNEAQ. The CDR3 DNA reads as TGTGCCAGCAGCCAGGACAGGCCTCCCAGCAATCAGCCCCAGCATTTT. This codes for CASSQDRPPSNQPQHF.

The chain has TRBV10-1 and TRBJ2-7, with TRBD1 identical over 8 bases. After removal of 2 bases from V and 4 bases from J, the junction contained 10 bases not matched to a gene. Germline assignment: CDR1 WNHNN and CDR2 SYGVQD (reference sequence). CDR3 length: 16 amino acids. CDR3 loop: CASSEGPLTGGYEQYF. The DNA for the CDR3 is TGCGCCAGCAGTGAGGGTCCCCTTACAGGGGGATACGAGCAGTACTTC.

The chain couples TRBV4-1 to TRBJ2-5; perhaps TRBD1 as D (5 bases). Germline loops: CDR1 MGHRA, CDR2 YSYEKL. The CDR3 spans 17 residues. V was pared by 0 bases and J by 4 bases, with 18 bases between. CDR3: CASSQEGHFRALETQYF. For the CDR3, the DNA is TGCGCCAGCAGCCAAGAGGGGCATTTCAGGGCGCTAGAGACCCAGTACTTC.

The chain employs TRBV6-5 and TRBJ1-1; no reliable D call. The V end was cut by 4 bases, the J end by 4 bases, with 16 bases between. CDR3 length equals 15 residues. The V gene's germline CDR1 is MNHEY and CDR2 SVGAGI. This chain's CDR3 is CASSSGRWRATEAFF. CDR3 sequence (DNA): TGTGCCAGCAGTTCTGGTCGGTGGAGGGCCACTGAAGCTTTCTTT.

This chain joins TRBV10-2 and TRBJ1-4, with a possible D match to TRBD1 (6 bases). Between the trimmed V and J ends, which lost 6 bases and 0 bases, there was a span of 11 bases. The CDR3 is made up of 15 amino acids. Germline assignment: CDR1 WSHSY and CDR2 SAAADI. The CDR3 spells CASREQGPTNEKLFF. The CDR3 DNA reads TGCGCCAGCAGGGAACAGGGACCAACTAATGAAAAACTGTTTTTT.

This chain links TRBV19 with TRBJ2-2; possibly TRBD2 for D (5 bases). Germline V gene data show CDR1 as LNHDA and CDR2 as SQIVND (reference sequence). The V end was cut by 5 bases, the J end by 6 bases, with 13 bases between. The CDR3 covers 14 residues. The CDR3 DNA is TGTGCCAGTAGTCCGGGGTCTATTGCCGGGGAGCTGTTTTTT. Translating it yields CASSPGSIAGELFF.

This clone was observed a single time. The rearrangement links TRBV24-1 to TRBJ2-5; 7 positions match TRBD1. V trimming: 4 bases; J trimming: 4 bases; junction bases outside the gene matches: 8. Germline assignment: CDR1 KGHDR and CDR2 SFDVKD. This CDR3 is 15 amino acids long. This CDR3 is CATSEKGAQGETQYF. The CDR3 DNA sequence: TGTGCCACCAGTGAAAAGGGGGCGCAGGGAGAGACCCAGTACTTC.

The V gene is TRBV7-2, the J gene TRBJ1-1, with TRBD1 matching 8 bases. Trimming took 3 bases from V and 5 from J; bases not matched to a gene: 8. Germline V lookup: CDR1 SGHTA, CDR2 FQGNSA. The CDR3 loop spans 15 amino acids. CDR3 amino acids: CASSFPQGVSTEAFF. The CDR3 nucleotides are TGTGCCAGCAGCTTCCCACAGGGGGTATCGACTGAAGCTTTCTTT.

The chain couples TRBV10-2 to TRBJ1-2; D not certain. With 0 bases removed from V and 4 bases from J, the gap between germline ends came to 18 bases. This CDR3 contains 17 residues. Germline CDR1 WSHSY, CDR2 SAAADI. CDR3 in DNA: TGCGCCAGCAGTGAGTCGTGGACGCCCCCCGACTCCTATGGCTACACCTTC. Translated, it gives CASSESWTPPDSYGYTF.

The V call is TRBV9, the J call TRBJ2-5, with D tentatively TRBD2 (5 bases). With 0 bases removed from V and 3 bases from J, the gap between germline ends came to 15 bases. Per the germline V gene, CDR1 is SGDLS and CDR2 is YYNGEE. The length of the CDR3 is 16 residues. CDR3 residues: CASSVGVTTLKETQYF. CDR3 DNA: TGTGCCAGCAGCGTAGGTGTGACTACCCTAAAAGAGACCCAGTACTTC.

The chain joins TRBV4-3 to TRBJ1-1, with 8 bases aligning to TRBD1. Per the germline V gene, CDR1 is LGHNA and CDR2 is YSLEER. With V trimmed by 1 base and J by 8 bases, 6 bases remained unmatched. CDR3 size: 14 residues. This CDR3 is CASSQAGGFTEAFF. In nucleotides, the CDR3 is TGCGCCAGCAGCCAAGCAGGGGGCTTCACCGAAGCTTTCTTT.

The J gene is TRBJ2-1, the V gene TRBV11-2; the match to TRBD2 covers 14 bases. Unmatched junction bases numbered 2, after V lost 4 bases and J lost 6 bases. CDR3 size: 15 residues. Germline lookup yields CDR1 SGHAT and CDR2 FQNNGV. CDR3 region: CASSWGLAGANEQFF. CDR3 DNA: TGTGCCAGCAGCTGGGGACTAGCGGGGGCCAATGAGCAGTTCTTC. Filled out from reference TRBV11-2 and TRBJ2-1, the complete variable domain reads EAGVAQSPRYKIIEKRQSVAFWCNPISGHATLYWYQQILGQGPKLLIQFQNNGVVDDSQLPKDRFSAERLKGVDSTLKIQPAKLEDSAVYLCASSWGLAGANEQFFGPGTRLTVL.

The chain joins TRBV2 to TRBJ1-5, with a tentative D call TRBD1 (6 bases). Germline V gene sequence: CDR1 SNHLY, CDR2 FYNNEI. There are 13 residues in the CDR3. V lost 7 bases, J lost 6 bases, and 13 bases lay in between. The CDR3 nucleotides read TGTGCCAGCATGGGGCAGGGGATTCAGCCCCAGCATTTT. Translated, it gives CASMGQGIQPQHF.

V and J are TRBV12-3 or TRBV12-4 and TRBJ1-1; no definite D call. Trimming removed 1 base at V and 6 bases at J, with 9 bases between. The CDR3 consists of 13 residues. The CDR3: CASSLVERAEAFF. The CDR3 DNA sequence: TGTGCCAGCAGTTTAGTGGAGAGGGCTGAAGCTTTCTTT.

CDR3 sequence reads: CASSYTDSGSRGYTF. The CDR3 DNA reads TGTGCCAGCAGCTATACCGATTCCGGGAGCCGTGGCTACACCTTC. V gene TRBV5-8 combines with J gene TRBJ1-2; D remains ambiguous. The V gene lost 3 bases and the J gene lost 7 bases, with 19 bases spanning the gap. This CDR3 is 15 amino acids long. The germline V gene has CDR1 SGHTS and CDR2 YDEGEE.

The chain recombines TRBV21-1 with TRBJ1-2. TRBV21-1 is listed as a pseudogene. The length of the CDR3 is 13 residues. DNA of the CDR3: TGTGCCATCCCGAGGACGGAAAACTATGGCTACACCTTC. Protein product: CAIPRTENYGYTF.

The J gene is TRBJ2-1, the V gene TRBV30, with 7 bases lining up with TRBD1. The V gene's germline CDR1 is GTSNPN and CDR2 SVGIG (reference sequence). CDR3 length: 13 residues. The trim removed 2 bases at V and 9 bases at J, leaving 7 bases unmatched. The CDR3 spells CAWSTNRGAEQFF. CDR3 in DNA: TGTGCCTGGAGTACCAACAGGGGAGCTGAGCAGTTCTTC.

This sequence joins TRBV6-2 or TRBV6-3 and TRBJ2-1, with 10 bases fitting TRBD2. CDR1 and CDR2 (germline): MNHEY, SVGEGT. With 0 bases clipped from V and 7 bases from J, the junction kept 9 bases outside the gene matches. This CDR3 is built from 17 residues. CDR3 region: CASSYSVRLAGNNEQFF. CDR3 DNA sequence: TGTGCCAGCAGTTACTCTGTCAGACTAGCGGGTAATAATGAGCAGTTCTTC.

The chain recombines TRBV4-1 with TRBJ2-7; 8 bases map to TRBD1. The trim removed 2 bases at V and 4 bases at J, leaving 7 bases unmatched. The CDR3 spans 15 residues. From germline, CDR1 is MGHRA and CDR2 YSYEKL. CDR3 sequence reads: CASSQPRQGMYEQYF. CDR3 bases: TGCGCCAGCAGCCAACCCCGACAGGGGATGTACGAGCAGTACTTC.

This clone was seen only once. The chain couples TRBV5-4 to TRBJ2-7, with 8 bases that match TRBD1. The ends lost 5 bases at V and 6 bases at J; junction bases unmatched: 13. CDR1 and CDR2 (germline): SGHNT, YYREEE (reference sequence). The CDR3 has 15 residues. CDR3 residues: CASSLGGDRGTEQYF. DNA of the CDR3: TGTGCCAGCAGTTTAGGTGGAGACAGGGGTACCGAGCAGTACTTC. Drawing the rest from reference TRBV5-4 and TRBJ2-7, the complete variable domain is ETGVTQSPTHLIKTRGQQVTLRCSSQSGHNTVSWYQQALGQGPQFIFQYYREEENGRGNFPPRFSGLQFPNYSSELNVNALELDDSALYLCASSLGGDRGTEQYFGPGTRLTVT.

The chain uses TRBV28 and TRBJ2-7, with TRBD1 matching 7 bases. The CDR3 spans 13 residues. CDR1 MDHEN and CDR2 SYDVKM come from the germline V gene. The J segment lost 4 bases and the V segment lost 4 bases, leaving 4 bases of the junction unmatched. The CDR3 DNA reads as TGTGCCAGCAGTTGGGGGACAGAGTACGAGCAGTACTTC. Translating it yields CASSWGTEYEQYF. The full variable domain, in which reference TRBV28 and TRBJ2-7 provide the parts outside the CDR3, is DVKVTQSSRYLVKRTGEKVFLECVQDMDHENMFWYRQDPGLGLRLIYFSYDVKMKEKGDIPEGYSVSREKKERFSLILESASTNQTSMYLCASSWGTEYEQYFGPGTRLTVT.

The genes are TRBV10-3 and TRBJ2-5; D is undetermined. V was cut by 3 bases and J by 5 bases, with 7 bases left in between. The germline gives CDR1 ENHRY, CDR2 SYGVKD. The CDR3 has 12 residues. The CDR3 nucleotides are TGTGCCATCAGTGACCAGCAGGAGACCCAGTACTTC. Its protein is CAISDQQETQYF.

The CDR3 coding sequence is TGTGCCAGCAGCGTAGCGCTCCAGGACGGGCGCAATGAGCAGTTCTTC. Protein product: CASSVALQDGRNEQFF. The V gene is TRBV9, the J gene TRBJ2-1; no firm D call. The V end was cut by 0 bases, the J end by 6 bases, with 16 bases between. CDR1 SGDLS and CDR2 YYNGEE come from the germline V gene. The CDR3 totals 16 residues.

This clone came up once. The chain couples TRBV5-4 to TRBJ2-2; 8 bases map to TRBD1. CDR3 length: 15 residues. V gave up 4 bases and J gave up 7 bases; unmatched junction bases: 9. Germline-derived CDR1 and CDR2 are SGHNT and YYREEE (reference sequence). The CDR3 nucleotides read TGTGCCAGCAGCCCACACAGGGGGTCCGGCGGGGAGCTGTTTTTT. Translated: CASSPHRGSGGELFF.

The chain employs TRBV9 and TRBJ2-2; tentatively, D is TRBD1 (5 bases). With 6 bases removed from V and 3 bases from J, the gap between germline ends came to 9 bases. The CDR3 runs to 13 residues. The germline V gene has CDR1 SGDLS and CDR2 YYNGEE. The CDR3 bases are TGTGCCAGCACAACAGGAGACACCGGGGAGCTGTTTTTT. This gives the protein CASTTGDTGELFF.

This chain joins TRBV28 and TRBJ2-7; D may be TRBD2 (6 bases). V lost 5 bases and J lost 7, with 21 bases in between. The CDR3 covers 15 residues. Germline assignment: CDR1 MDHEN and CDR2 SYDVKM. The CDR3: CASSPSGTRVGEQYF. CDR3 bases: TGTGCCAGCAGTCCATCCGGGACTCGTGTGGGGGAGCAGTACTTC.